The sequence of this T cell receptor (beta chain) was determined in a study of blood T cell repertoires in COVID-19. Study-level information: Samples representing acute and convalescent COVID-19 were sourced from the United States, Italy and Spain. PBMCs, B-cell-depleted T cells, or T cells were the source of the cDNA or gDNA that made up the material.

Per the authors' pipeline: Amplifying reference gene primers gave estimates of nucleated cell counts. Profiled with immunoSEQ multiplex PCR; TCRdb holds only in-frame clones, not every one. That table furnishes V, J and clone size, whereas the DNA furnished D and trimming. Of around 150,000 clones listed, approximately 80% are singletons. Sequenced: peripheral blood. The TCR originated in a human donor in a cohort sampled during active COVID-19.

CDR3 in amino acids: CASSLSPVNTEAFF. In DNA, the CDR3 is TGTGCCAGCAGCTTGAGCCCGGTGAACACTGAAGCTTTCTTT. V and J are TRBV5-4 and TRBJ1-1, with D unresolved. V lost 1 base to trimming and J lost 0 bases, with 7 bases between them. Looked up from germline, CDR1 is SGHNT and CDR2 is YYREEE (reference sequence). CDR3 length equals 14 residues. Using reference TRBV5-4 and TRBJ1-1 for the parts outside the CDR3, the full variable domain is ETGVTQSPTHLIKTRGQQVTLRCSSQSGHNTVSWYQQALGQGPQFIFQYYREEENGRGNFPPRFSGLQFPNYSSELNVNALELDDSALYLCASSLSPVNTEAFFGQGTRLTVV.